The 22 T cell receptor beta chains given below trace back to one sample, sequenced in a study of cytomegalovirus exposure and HLA in healthy donors. Primers: 60 Vbeta forward and 13 Jbeta reverse. Here immunoSEQ multiplex PCR was the method, and the copy in TCRdb shows in-frame clones only, minus some. The sample yields about 62,000 clones, more than 75% seen once. The specimen sequenced was PBMCs. The receptors were gathered from a man between 18 and 29 years old in good health and CMV-seronegative.

CDR3 loop: CSVVRQGRQETQYF. Here the CDR3 DNA reads TGCAGCGTTGTCCGGCAGGGCCGCCAAGAGACCCAGTACTTC. This chain connects TRBV29-1 to TRBJ2-5, with D possibly TRBD1 on 5 matching bases. CDR3 length equals 14 residues. Trimming pared 4 bases from V and 1 base from J, leaving 13 bases between. The germline CDR1 and CDR2 sequences are SQVTM and ANQGSEA.

V and J are TRBV5-4 and TRBJ2-5; perhaps TRBD2 as D (7 bases). Deletions cut 5 bases from V and 4 bases from J, with 24 bases between. The length of the CDR3 is 17 residues. Germline V gene lookup returns CDR1 SGHNT and CDR2 YYREEE (reference sequence). The CDR3 DNA reads TGTGCCAGCAGTCGGGGCGGGGGCAAGGGAATAAGAGAGACCCAGTACTTC. This encodes CASSRGGGKGIRETQYF.

This chain links TRBV10-1 with TRBJ1-3; the D is unclear. The V end lost 5 bases, the J end lost 2 bases, and 7 bases lay between the germline ends. Germline V CDR1 and CDR2: WNHNN, SYGVQD (reference sequence). This CDR3 is 13 amino acids long. The CDR3 protein is CASSPGTGNTIYF. For the CDR3, the DNA is TGCGCCAGCAGTCCGGGGACTGGAAACACCATATATTTT.

This chain links TRBV6-6 with TRBJ1-3, with a tentative D call TRBD1 (6 bases). This CDR3 comprises 15 residues. V was shortened by 6 bases and J by 0 bases, with 12 bases between the two germline ends. Per germline, CDR1 MNHNY and CDR2 SVGAGI (reference sequence). The CDR3 loop is CASSYTGNSGNTIYF. For the CDR3, the DNA is TGTGCCAGCAGCTATACAGGGAACTCTGGAAACACCATATATTTT.

V usage is TRBV4-1 and J usage is TRBJ1-1, with D perhaps matching TRBD1 (5 bases). Per the germline V gene, CDR1 is MGHRA and CDR2 is YSYEKL. V was cut by 0 bases and J by 11 bases, with 13 bases left in between. This CDR3 comprises 13 residues. CDR3 region: CASSQETGDEAFF. Here the CDR3 DNA reads TGCGCCAGCAGCCAAGAAACGGGGGACGAGGCTTTCTTT.

This chain connects TRBV28 to TRBJ1-6; D gene ambiguous. Trimming took off 2 bases at V and 10 bases at J, with 6 bases between the two ends. Germline CDR1 is MDHEN and CDR2 is SYDVKM. This CDR3 contains 12 residues. The CDR3 loop reads CASSLVGSPLHF. CDR3 coding DNA: TGTGCCAGCAGTTTAGTGGGCTCACCCCTCCACTTT. Variable domain in full (rest from reference TRBV28 and TRBJ1-6): DVKVTQSSRYLVKRTGEKVFLECVQDMDHENMFWYRQDPGLGLRLIYFSYDVKMKEKGDIPEGYSVSREKKERFSLILESASTNQTSMYLCASSLVGSPLHFGNGTRLTVT.

This sequence joins TRBV6-5 and TRBJ2-5; 7 nucleotides align to TRBD1. CDR3 length equals 15 residues. V lost 0 bases and J lost 4; bases outside the gene matches: 5. The germline CDR1 and CDR2 sequences are MNHEY and SVGAGI. The CDR3 DNA sequence: TGTGCCAGCAGTTACTCGGGACAGCCTGGAGAGACCCAGTACTTC. Protein: CASSYSGQPGETQYF.

The CDR3 DNA reads as TGTGCCAGCAGTGAAATAGGCGGTAGGAATTCACCCCTCCACTTT. It encodes CASSEIGGRNSPLHF. This chain links TRBV2 with TRBJ1-6, with D unresolved. Trimming took 2 bases from V and 7 from J, leaving 12 bases between them. This CDR3 is 15 amino acids long. The germline gives CDR1 SNHLY, CDR2 FYNNEI.

The rearrangement uses TRBV4-1 and TRBJ1-2; possibly TRBD1 for D (6 bases). Trimming shortened V by 4 bases and J by 3 bases, and 15 bases separated the two germline ends. The CDR3 has 15 amino acids. CDR1 is MGHRA, CDR2 YSYEKL, per germline. CDR3 DNA: TGCGCCAGCAGCCCCGAGGGGGGGAAGGACTATGGCTACACCTTC. Translation gives CASSPEGGKDYGYTF.

The chain links TRBV2 to TRBJ2-5; 7 positions agree with TRBD1. The CDR3 has 14 residues. J lost 5 bases, V lost 2 bases, and 5 bases had no gene match. Looked up from germline, CDR1 is SNHLY and CDR2 is FYNNEI. The CDR3 nucleotides are TGTGCCAGCAGTGAAAAGGGGGCAAGGGAGACCCAGTACTTC. As protein: CASSEKGARETQYF. Combining the CDR3 with reference TRBV2 and TRBJ2-5 gives the whole variable domain EPEVTQTPSHQVTQMGQEVILRCVPISNHLYFYWYRQILGQKVEFLVSFYNNEISEKSEIFDDQFSVERPDGSNFTLKIRSTKLEDSAMYFCASSEKGARETQYFGPGTRLLVL.

J is TRBJ1-1 and V is TRBV28, with D perhaps matching TRBD1 (5 bases). Germline V gene data show CDR1 as MDHEN and CDR2 as SYDVKM. V was pared by 3 bases and J by 3 bases, with 14 bases between. The CDR3 runs 15 residues. The CDR3 DNA reads as TGTGCCAGCAGTTTTAGGGACCCGGGGGACACTGAAGCTTTCTTT. Its translation: CASSFRDPGDTEAFF.

This sequence joins TRBV4-1 and TRBJ1-1; D unclear. The CDR3 sequence is 14 residues long. Germline V gives CDR1 MGHRA, CDR2 YSYEKL. The germline V and J ends were trimmed by 2 bases and 3 bases, with 10 bases remaining between them. CDR3 loop: CASSQTGIYTEAFF. DNA of the CDR3: TGCGCCAGCAGCCAAACCGGGATCTACACTGAAGCTTTCTTT.

The chain's CDR3 is CASSQKLAGGGTGELFF. The CDR3 nucleotides read TGTGCCAGCAGCCAGAAACTAGCGGGGGGGGGCACCGGGGAGCTGTTTTTT. The chain employs TRBV4-2 and TRBJ2-2, with 13 bases lining up with TRBD2. The CDR3 loop spans 17 amino acids. CDR1 is LGHNA, CDR2 YNFKEQ, per germline. After removal of 3 bases from V and 4 bases from J, the junction contained 5 bases not matched to a gene.

The rearrangement links TRBV7-6 to TRBJ2-7; the match to TRBD1 covers 8 bases. The V gene's germline CDR1 is SGHVS and CDR2 FNYEAQ. Germline trimming cut 5 bases from V and 2 bases from J; bases unmatched to any gene: 5. The length of the CDR3 is 14 residues. In DNA, the CDR3 is TGTGCCAGCAGCGCTGTGGGACAGGCCTACGAGCAGTACTTC. Amino acid sequence: CASSAVGQAYEQYF.

J is TRBJ1-1 and V is TRBV9; 8 positions agree with TRBD1. The germline CDR1 and CDR2 sequences are SGDLS and YYNGEE. This CDR3 is built from 14 residues. Trimming cost V 0 bases and J 5 bases; bases outside gene matches: 3. CDR3 region: CASSVGQGITEAFF. The CDR3 region has the DNA TGTGCCAGCAGCGTAGGACAGGGGATAACTGAAGCTTTCTTT. Drawing the rest from reference TRBV9 and TRBJ1-1, the complete variable domain is DSGVTQTPKHLITATGQRVTLRCSPRSGDLSVYWYQQSLDQGLQFLIQYYNGEERAKGNILERFSAQQFPDLHSELNLSSLELGDSALYFCASSVGQGITEAFFGQGTRLTVV.

In this sample, this clone turned up a few times. The chain joins TRBV29-1 to TRBJ2-7, with 9 bases lining up with TRBD1. Germline CDR1 and CDR2: SQVTM and ANQGSEA. The length of the CDR3 is 14 residues. With V trimmed by 6 bases and J by 4 bases, 10 bases remained unmatched. The CDR3 region is CSVTGGDARYEQYF. Here the CDR3 DNA reads TGCAGCGTGACAGGGGGGGACGCCCGTTACGAGCAGTACTTC.

J is TRBJ2-3 and V is TRBV28; TRBD1 is a possible D gene (6 bases). The CDR3 totals 13 residues. Trimming stripped 5 bases from V and 4 bases from J, with 10 bases between. The germline CDR1 and CDR2 sequences are MDHEN and SYDVKM. CDR3 sequence (DNA): TGTGCCAGCAGTAAGGGGGACGCAGATACGCAGTATTTT. This gives the protein CASSKGDADTQYF.

The chain combines TRBV5-1 with TRBJ1-6; D remains ambiguous. Trimming pared 0 bases from V and 3 bases from J, leaving 19 bases between. The CDR3 contains 19 residues. Germline CDR1 reads SGHRS; CDR2 reads YFSETQ. In DNA form, the CDR3 reads TGCGCCAGCAGCTTGGGGTGGAGCCGCCTAGAACTCTATAATTCACCCCTCCACTTT. It yields the protein CASSLGWSRLELYNSPLHF. Combining the CDR3 with reference TRBV5-1 and TRBJ1-6 gives the whole variable domain KAGVTQTPRYLIKTRGQQVTLSCSPISGHRSVSWYQQTPGQGLQFLFEYFSETQRNKGNFPGRFSGRQFSNSRSEMNVSTLELGDSALYLCASSLGWSRLELYNSPLHFGNGTRLTVT.

The rearrangement uses TRBV7-9 and TRBJ2-5; TRBD2 agrees at 8 bases. V was pared by 5 bases and J by 2 bases, with 4 bases of the junction left unmatched. There are 14 residues in the CDR3. Germline-derived CDR1 and CDR2 are SEHNR and FQNEAQ (reference sequence). The CDR3 loop reads CASSQLAGQETQYF. The DNA for the CDR3 is TGTGCCAGCAGCCAATTAGCGGGGCAAGAGACCCAGTACTTC.

This clone was seen more than once but under ten times. The genes are TRBV7-9 and TRBJ1-2; tentatively, D is TRBD1 (6 bases). Germline CDR1 reads SEHNR; CDR2 reads FQNEAQ (reference sequence). V was trimmed by 1 base and J by 5 bases, leaving 14 bases between them. There are 15 residues in the CDR3. The CDR3 DNA sequence: TGTGCCAGCAGCTTAGGTCAGGGGCCGGGATATGGCTACACCTTC. This codes for CASSLGQGPGYGYTF.

The chain couples TRBV10-1 to TRBJ1-1; possible D gene TRBD1, 5 bases. V lost 5 bases and J 5 bases, leaving 15 bases between the germline ends. Germline loops: CDR1 WNHNN, CDR2 SYGVQD (reference sequence). The CDR3 extends over 14 amino acids. The CDR3 reads CASSPSVGDTEAFF. The DNA of the CDR3 is TGCGCCAGCAGTCCCTCGGTAGGGGATACTGAAGCTTTCTTT.

V gene TRBV2 combines with J gene TRBJ2-5; TRBD1 agrees at 9 bases. This CDR3 has 14 residues. J lost 4 bases, V lost 4 bases, and 4 bases had no gene match. Germline CDR1 and CDR2: SNHLY and FYNNEI. CDR3 bases: TGTGCCAGCAGTGGGGGGACAGGGCGAGAGACCCAGTACTTC. Protein: CASSGGTGRETQYF.